Below, one T cell receptor (beta chain) is given with its context. Antigen specificity is unknown. The data belong to a study of OX40 agonist ivuxolimab in advanced cancers. Study background: Mean age around 64 years, range 23 to 79; approximately 83% male. General study findings and limits: Both CD4+ and CD8+ T cell populations in blood had undergone clonal expansion by week 6 at 0.1 to 3.0 mg/kg. Specificity for antigen went undetermined in the expanded peripheral T cells.

The CDR3 spans 14 residues. In germline, CDR1 is SGHRS, CDR2 YFSETQ. Trimming left V 2 bases short and J 5 bases short, with 14 bases between. Here immunoSEQ multiplex PCR was the method, and the copy in TCRdb shows in-frame clones only, minus some. Of approximately 90,000 clones listed, about 83% are singletons. The chain joins TRBV5-1 to TRBJ2-7; D might be TRBD1 (6 bases). The TCR sequence derives from an adult with an advanced solid tumor such as melanoma, head and neck, liver or kidney cancer. This sample comprised CD4+ or CD8+ T cells sorted from blood, obtained in a trial of the OX40 agonist ivuxolimab. This CDR3 reads CASSFRTESHEQYF. The DNA for the CDR3 is TGCGCCAGCAGCTTTCGGACAGAGTCCCACGAGCAGTACTTC.